The 18 T cell receptor beta chains in this list originate from one sample, sequenced in a study of TIL therapy for anti-PD-1-resistant metastatic lung cancer (dated by TCRdb to the early 2020s). TCR beta CDR3 regions were amplified from genomic DNA with the immunoSEQ v3 hsTCRB kit using bias-controlled multiplex PCR. This is the immuneACCESS table as TCRdb keeps it, with only in-frame sequences that have V and J called. A part of the clones is gone; compared with another copy, unresolved V genes explain less than half, and the rest is unexplained. The sample data list around 100,000 clones, and approximately 65% of these were observed just once. The top ten constitute 10% to 11% of the sample. Taken with the paper, the label for time point translates to: pre-treatment sample, taken before nivolumab and TIL therapy. The baseline tumor samples were excised metastases, mostly pleural nodules or supraclavicular lymph nodes, taken from the same resection that was used to grow TIL.

Sequencing used tumor tissue, obtained at baseline. The receptors originated from a person aged 25 to 85 with non-small cell lung cancer.

This clone was observed many times. This chain uses TRBV14 with TRBJ2-5; 10 bases line up with TRBD1. V trimming: 4 bases; J trimming: 5 bases; junction bases outside the gene matches: 10. Germline V lookup: CDR1 SGHDN, CDR2 FVKESK. The CDR3 is 16 amino acids. The CDR3 loop reads CASSLLPGQGLETQYF. For the CDR3, the DNA is TGTGCCAGCAGCCTCCTCCCGGGACAGGGGTTGGAGACCCAGTACTTC. Variable domain in full (rest from reference TRBV14 and TRBJ2-5): EAGVTQFPSHSVIEKGQTVTLRCDPISGHDNLYWYRRVMGKEIKFLLHFVKESKQDESGMPNNRFLAERTGGTYSTLKVQPAELEDSGVYFCASSLLPGQGLETQYFGPGTRLLVL.

The V and J genes are TRBV11-2 and TRBJ2-1, with D perhaps matching TRBD1 (7 bases). Germline V gene data show CDR1 as SGHAT and CDR2 as FQNNGV. This CDR3 spans 16 amino acids. The V and J ends lost 5 bases and 2 bases respectively, with 16 bases between them. For the CDR3, the DNA is TGTGCCAGCAGCACTAGTGCGGGACAGACCTACAATGAGCAGTTCTTC. Protein sequence: CASSTSAGQTYNEQFF.

The sample holds a few counts of this clone. The V gene is TRBV28, the J gene TRBJ2-5, with a tentative D call TRBD2 (6 bases). The germline V gene has CDR1 MDHEN and CDR2 SYDVKM. Deletions cut 5 bases from V and 3 bases from J, with 13 bases between. This CDR3 has 14 residues. The CDR3 protein is CASSASGTEETQYF. The CDR3 nucleotides are TGTGCCAGCAGTGCTTCCGGGACTGAAGAGACCCAGTACTTC. The full variable domain, its missing parts supplied by reference TRBV28 and TRBJ2-5, is DVKVTQSSRYLVKRTGEKVFLECVQDMDHENMFWYRQDPGLGLRLIYFSYDVKMKEKGDIPEGYSVSREKKERFSLILESASTNQTSMYLCASSASGTEETQYFGPGTRLLVL.

The V gene is TRBV7-8, the J gene TRBJ1-2; D is possibly TRBD1 (5 bases). The CDR3 is 13 residues long. V lost 1 base and J lost 9, with 12 bases in between. Germline V gene data show CDR1 as SGHVS and CDR2 as FQNEAQ. CDR3 amino acids: CASSLGQRESYTF. CDR3 DNA sequence: TGTGCCAGCAGCTTAGGACAGAGGGAAAGCTACACCTTC.

V usage is TRBV5-1 and J usage is TRBJ2-7; tentative D call: TRBD1 (6 bases). The length of the CDR3 is 15 residues. Germline V gene sequence: CDR1 SGHRS, CDR2 YFSETQ. The V and J ends lost 4 bases and 2 bases respectively, with 16 bases between them. The CDR3 coding sequence is TGCGCCAGCAGCGCAGGGGCCGCGCCCACCTACGAGCAGTACTTC. This translates into CASSAGAAPTYEQYF. Variable domain in full (rest from reference TRBV5-1 and TRBJ2-7): KAGVTQTPRYLIKTRGQQVTLSCSPISGHRSVSWYQQTPGQGLQFLFEYFSETQRNKGNFPGRFSGRQFSNSRSEMNVSTLELGDSALYLCASSAGAAPTYEQYFGPGTRLTVT.

Ten or more counts support this clone. The J gene is TRBJ2-7, the V gene TRBV14; 9 nucleotides agree with TRBD2. This CDR3 is 16 amino acids long. Trimming removed 6 bases from V and 4 bases from J; junction bases left unmatched: 13. Germline values: CDR1 SGHDN, CDR2 FVKESK. This chain's CDR3 is CASSQKPGLALYEQYF. The CDR3 DNA is TGTGCCAGCAGTCAAAAGCCGGGACTAGCTTTGTACGAGCAGTACTTC.

This clone has a single count. The gene calls are TRBV7-2 and TRBJ2-7; 7 bases are shared with TRBD1. Per germline, CDR1 SGHTA and CDR2 FQGNSA. The CDR3 runs 16 residues. Unmatched junction bases numbered 12, after V lost 7 bases and J lost 0 bases. In DNA form, the CDR3 reads TGTGCCAGCATCGAAGCCGGGACAGCCCCCTCCTACGAGCAGTACTTC. This gives the protein CASIEAGTAPSYEQYF.

This clone showed up just once. CDR3 sequence: CASSQVRGLQPQHF. The DNA for the CDR3 is TGTGCCAGCAGTCAGGTCAGGGGGTTACAGCCCCAGCATTTT. This chain joins TRBV6-5 and TRBJ1-5, with 7 bases that match TRBD1. The CDR3 is made up of 14 amino acids. The V gene's germline CDR1 is MNHEY and CDR2 SVGAGI. V was pared by 5 bases and J by 7 bases, with 8 bases of the junction left unmatched.

The chain uses TRBV2 and TRBJ2-7, with D tentatively TRBD1 or TRBD2 (5 bases each). The CDR3 is 12 amino acids. Per the germline V gene, CDR1 is SNHLY and CDR2 is FYNNEI. Trimming took 6 bases from V and 6 from J, leaving 12 bases between them. CDR3: CASSKSRGEQYF. Written as DNA, the CDR3 is TGTGCCAGCAGCAAATCGAGGGGCGAGCAGTACTTC.

The chain employs TRBV11-2 and TRBJ2-3; a weak D match, TRBD2 (5 bases). V was cut by 5 bases and J by 4 bases, with 16 bases left in between. This CDR3 comprises 15 residues. Germline CDR1 and CDR2: SGHAT and FQNNGV. The DNA of the CDR3 is TGTGCCAGCAGCGCCCTTGGACTTTATTCAGATACGCAGTATTTT. This gives the protein CASSALGLYSDTQYF.

As to this clone: Other DNA sequences in this specimen translate into the identical CDR3. The rearrangement uses TRBV6-5 and TRBJ2-3, with 7 positions matching TRBD1. V lost 0 bases to trimming and J lost 3 bases; unmatched junction nucleotides: 0. Per germline, CDR1 MNHEY and CDR2 SVGAGI. This CDR3 region has 14 residues. The CDR3 nucleotides read TGTGCCAGCAGTTACTCCAGGGGGACAGATACGCAGTATTTT. Translated: CASSYSRGTDTQYF.

This rearrangement joins TRBV6-4 to TRBJ2-3, with D perhaps matching TRBD2 (5 bases). Germline V lookup: CDR1 MRHNA, CDR2 SNTAGT. V dropped 0 bases and J dropped 8 bases, with 9 bases sitting between them. The length of the CDR3 is 13 residues. DNA for the CDR3: TGTGCCAGCAGTGACTCTGGTGAGGGTACGCAGTATTTT. Its translation: CASSDSGEGTQYF.

This clone was recorded only once. This rearrangement joins TRBV3-1 (or the pseudogene TRBV3-2) to TRBJ2-3, with D uncertain. CDR1 is LGHDT and CDR2 is YNNKEL in the germline V gene (reference sequence). The CDR3 is made up of 15 amino acids. Trimming stripped 1 base from V and 5 bases from J, with 13 bases between. This chain's CDR3 is CASSQGQYGGDTQYF. CDR3 coding DNA: TGTGCCAGCAGCCAAGGACAATACGGTGGAGATACGCAGTATTTT.

The CDR3 nucleotides are TGCGCCAGCAGCCTGACTAGCGGGAGCTCCTACGAGCAGTACTTC. This encodes CASSLTSGSSYEQYF. The chain has TRBV4-3 and TRBJ2-7, with 12 bases fitting TRBD2. The V segment lost 4 bases and the J segment 0 bases; nucleotides outside the gene matches: 1. CDR1 LGHNA and CDR2 YSLEER come from the germline V gene. The CDR3 extends over 15 amino acids.

The chain is built from TRBV5-1 and TRBJ1-4; the D is unclear. CDR3 size: 15 residues. V lost 4 bases and J lost 5, with 15 bases in between. CDR1 and CDR2 from the germline V gene are SGHRS and YFSETQ. CDR3 DNA sequence: TGCGCCAGCAGCCTCCTCCCCGGGAGAAATGAAAAACTGTTTTTT. Amino acids: CASSLLPGRNEKLFF.

This clone was seen a handful of times. The chain is built from TRBV7-2 and TRBJ2-7; D perhaps matches TRBD1 (6 bases). V gave up 5 bases and J gave up 3 bases, with 14 bases separating them. The CDR3 length is 14 residues. The V gene's germline CDR1 is SGHTA and CDR2 FQGNSA. CDR3 nucleotide sequence: TGTGCCAGCAGCCAAGGGGGTGGGGGCTACGAGCAGTACTTC. Translated: CASSQGGGGYEQYF. Combining the CDR3 with reference TRBV7-2 and TRBJ2-7 gives the whole variable domain GAGVSQSPSNKVTEKGKDVELRCDPISGHTALYWYRQSLGQGLEFLIYFQGNSAPDKSGLPSDRFSAERTGGSVSTLTIQRTQQEDSAVYLCASSQGGGGYEQYFGPGTRLTVT.

The CDR3 is CASSYLRQGYEQYF. For the CDR3, the DNA is TGTGCCAGCAGTTACTTGAGACAGGGCTACGAGCAGTACTTC. The chain combines TRBV6-5 with TRBJ2-7; 7 nucleotides line up with TRBD1. V dropped 1 base and J dropped 3; count of bases not matched to a gene: 3. CDR1 is MNHEY, CDR2 SVGAGI, per germline. The CDR3 runs 14 residues.

This clone occurred once. The chain couples TRBV5-1 to TRBJ2-3; maybe TRBD2 (5 bases). V was clipped by 6 bases and J by 0 bases, with 11 bases between them. This CDR3 contains 14 residues. Germline lookup yields CDR1 SGHRS and CDR2 YFSETQ. The CDR3: CASTGLVSTDTQYF. CDR3 nucleotides: TGCGCCAGCACGGGGTTGGTTAGCACAGATACGCAGTATTTT. The entire variable domain, with the rest obtained from reference TRBV5-1 and TRBJ2-3, is as follows: KAGVTQTPRYLIKTRGQQVTLSCSPISGHRSVSWYQQTPGQGLQFLFEYFSETQRNKGNFPGRFSGRQFSNSRSEMNVSTLELGDSALYLCASTGLVSTDTQYFGPGTRLTVL.